This TCR beta chain was found in a study of human T cells and chemical hapten exposure. Overall study context: Patients, predominantly female, presented with alopecia areata, totalis or universalis.

Sample time point: patch test 1, 2 weeks after DPC sensitization. Specified treatment: therapeutic diphenylcyclopropenone sensitization with weekly scalp DPC. Whole blood, unfractionated, served as the material for total RNA extraction. Venepuncture was done earlier than the placement of each patch test. The CDR3 runs 10 residues. The germline V gene encodes CDR1 SQVTM and CDR2 ANQGSEA. Trimming took 6 bases from V and 5 from J, leaving 5 bases between them. The library tagged individual cDNA molecules with unique molecular identifiers. TCRdb re-called the RACE reads with MiXCR, one entry per CDR3 protein. This sample has 50,000 or so distinct CDR3 sequences, with around 10% found just once.

This TCR came from a woman aged 35 to 49 with alopecia areata. Some clones in this sample may be carry-over from other donors' samples. Sequences were derived from whole blood, sampled in connection with sensitization to the hapten diphenylcyclopropenone (DPC). The chain uses TRBV29-1 and TRBJ2-1; D gene ambiguous. The CDR3 DNA sequence: TGCAGCGTGTCCCACAATGAGCAGTTCTTC. Encoded protein: CSVSHNEQFF.